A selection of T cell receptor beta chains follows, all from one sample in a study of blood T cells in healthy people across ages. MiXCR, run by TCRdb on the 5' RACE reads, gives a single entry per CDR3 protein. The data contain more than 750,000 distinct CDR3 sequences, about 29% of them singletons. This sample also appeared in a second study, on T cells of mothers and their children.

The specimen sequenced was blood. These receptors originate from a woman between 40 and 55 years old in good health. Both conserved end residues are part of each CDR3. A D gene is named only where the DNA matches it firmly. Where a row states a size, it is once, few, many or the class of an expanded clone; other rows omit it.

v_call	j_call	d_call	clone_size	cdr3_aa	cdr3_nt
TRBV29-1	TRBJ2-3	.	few	CSVDSDFISTDTQYF	TGCAGCGTTGATTCCGACTTCATTAGCACAGATACGCAGTATTTT
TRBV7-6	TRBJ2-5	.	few	CASSWSSPTETQYF	TGTGCCAGCAGCTGGAGCTCCCCTACCGAGACCCAGTACTTC
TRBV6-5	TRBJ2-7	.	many	CASSNYRDEQYF	TGTGCCAGCAGTAACTACAGGGACGAGCAGTACTTC
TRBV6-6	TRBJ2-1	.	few	CASRGGVSYNEQFF	TGTGCCAGCAGGGGGGGTGTCTCCTACAATGAGCAGTTCTTC
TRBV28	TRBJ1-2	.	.	CASSPLRISYGYTF	TGTGCCAGCAGTCCCCTACGGATAAGTTATGGCTACACCTTC
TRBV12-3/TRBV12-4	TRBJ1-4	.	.	CANSLGTMGEKLFF	TGTGCCAACAGTTTAGGGACCATGGGTGAAAAACTGTTTTTT
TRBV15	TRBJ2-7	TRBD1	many	CATGSQGGFNEQYF	TGTGCCACCGGATCACAGGGGGGTTTCAACGAGCAGTACTTC
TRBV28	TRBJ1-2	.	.	CAQGTPYGYTF	TGTGCCCAAGGGACACCCTATGGCTACACCTTC
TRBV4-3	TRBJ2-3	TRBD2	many	CASSETSGGVDTQYF	TGCGCCAGCAGCGAGACTAGCGGGGGGGTGGATACGCAGTATTTT
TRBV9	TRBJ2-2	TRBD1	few	CASSARDRATGELFF	TGTGCCAGCAGCGCCCGGGACAGGGCCACCGGGGAGCTGTTTTTT
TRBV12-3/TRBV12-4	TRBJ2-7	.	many	CASSFIREQYF	TGTGCCAGCAGTTTTATCCGCGAGCAGTACTTC
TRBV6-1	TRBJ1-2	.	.	CASSGQSLNYGYTF	TGTGCCAGCAGCGGCCAGTCCCTAAACTATGGCTACACCTTC
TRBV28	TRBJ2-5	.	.	CANSLPSMVQETQYF	TGTGCCAACTCCCTCCCCTCCATGGTGCAGGAGACCCAGTACTTC
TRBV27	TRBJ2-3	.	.	CASSFSEFADTQYF	TGTGCCAGCAGTTTTAGCGAATTTGCAGATACGCAGTATTTT
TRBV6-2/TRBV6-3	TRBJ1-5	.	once	CASNYSRRAEQPQHF	TGTGCCAGCAATTACTCGAGGAGGGCGGAACAGCCCCAGCATTTT
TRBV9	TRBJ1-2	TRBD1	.	CASSAGGTDSDRVYGYTF	TGTGCCAGCAGCGCCGGAGGTACGGACAGCGACAGGGTCTATGGCTACACCTTC
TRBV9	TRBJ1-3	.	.	CASSPIMREPSGNTIYF	TGTGCCAGCAGCCCTATCATGCGGGAGCCCTCTGGAAACACCATATATTTT
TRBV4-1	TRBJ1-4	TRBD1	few	CASSQVPLWTGGEKLFF	TGCGCCAGCAGCCAAGTACCCCTCTGGACAGGGGGTGAAAAACTGTTTTTT
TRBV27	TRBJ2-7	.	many	CASSLVGHPSYEQYF	TGTGCCAGCAGTTTAGTAGGACACCCGTCCTACGAGCAGTACTTC
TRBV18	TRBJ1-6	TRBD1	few	CASSPRQGGFSPLHF	TGTGCCAGCTCACCACGACAGGGGGGTTTCTCACCCCTCCACTTT
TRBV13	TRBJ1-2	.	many	CASSLGGGLYGYTF	TGTGCCAGCAGCTTAGGTGGAGGGCTCTATGGCTACACCTTC
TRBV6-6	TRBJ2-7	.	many	CASSYSGPIYEQYF	TGTGCCAGCAGTTACTCAGGCCCCATCTACGAGCAGTACTTC
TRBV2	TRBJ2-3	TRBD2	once	CASPGLADTDTQYF	TGTGCCAGTCCGGGACTAGCGGATACCGATACGCAGTATTTT
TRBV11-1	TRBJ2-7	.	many	CASSSSPRYEQYF	TGTGCCAGCAGCTCGAGTCCGCGGTACGAGCAGTACTTC
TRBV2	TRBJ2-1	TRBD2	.	CTSTPGLAVSSEQFF	TGTACCAGCACCCCGGGACTAGCGGTTAGTAGTGAGCAGTTCTTC
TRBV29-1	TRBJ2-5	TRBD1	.	CSVDLRGLGETQYF	TGCAGCGTCGACCTCAGGGGGCTCGGGGAGACCCAGTACTTC
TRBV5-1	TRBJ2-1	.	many	CASSSRGAGQGYNEQFF	TGCGCCAGCAGCTCCCGGGGGGCAGGGCAAGGGTACAATGAGCAGTTCTTC
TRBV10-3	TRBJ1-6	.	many	CAIRATGNSPLHF	TGTGCCATCAGGGCTACAGGGAATTCACCCCTCCACTTT
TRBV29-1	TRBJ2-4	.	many	CSVVSPEQTNIQYF	TGCAGCGTTGTGTCGCCAGAACAGACAAACATTCAGTACTTC
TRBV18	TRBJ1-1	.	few	CASSPPYFGARREAFF	TGTGCCAGCTCACCACCGTACTTCGGGGCTCGTCGTGAAGCTTTCTTT
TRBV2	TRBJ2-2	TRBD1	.	CASSLGQGPTGELFF	TGTGCCAGCAGCTTAGGACAGGGTCCCACCGGGGAGCTGTTTTTT
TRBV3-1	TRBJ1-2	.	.	CASSQRGSRYGYTF	TGTGCCAGCAGCCAACGGGGCAGCCGCTATGGCTACACCTTC
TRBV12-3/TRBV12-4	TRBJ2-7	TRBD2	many	CASSRSGENYEQYF	TGTGCCAGCAGTCGTAGCGGGGAGAACTACGAGCAGTACTTC
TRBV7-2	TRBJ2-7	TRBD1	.	CASSFYRGYEQYF	TGTGCCAGCAGCTTCTACAGGGGGTACGAGCAGTACTTC
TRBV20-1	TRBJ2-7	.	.	CSAKRGLQSEQYF	TGCAGCGCAAAACGGGGGCTCCAGAGCGAGCAGTACTTC
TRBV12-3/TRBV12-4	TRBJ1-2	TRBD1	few	CASSLWDRGVSGYTF	TGTGCCAGCAGTTTATGGGACAGGGGGGTTTCTGGCTACACCTTC
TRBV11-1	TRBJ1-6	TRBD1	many	CASSRTGGRSPLHF	TGTGCCAGCAGCCGGACAGGGGGACGTTCACCCCTCCACTTT
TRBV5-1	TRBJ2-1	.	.	CASREGRSGKQFF	TGCGCCAGCAGAGAGGGACGGAGCGGTAAGCAGTTCTTC
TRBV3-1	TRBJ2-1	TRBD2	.	CASSQVGTSGGPYNEQFF	TGTGCCAGCAGCCAAGTGGGGACTAGCGGGGGCCCTTACAATGAGCAGTTCTTC
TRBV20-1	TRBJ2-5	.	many	CSAPSGSGPQETQYF	TGCAGTGCCCCCTCCGGGTCAGGACCTCAAGAGACCCAGTACTTC
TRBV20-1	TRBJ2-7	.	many	CSARGELFEQYF	TGCAGTGCTAGAGGGGAACTATTCGAGCAGTACTTC
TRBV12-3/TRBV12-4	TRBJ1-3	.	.	CASSDSYSGNTIYF	TGTGCCAGCTCAGACTCTTACTCTGGAAACACCATATATTTT
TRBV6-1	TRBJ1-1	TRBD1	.	CASMSRGRILRTEAFF	TGTGCCAGTATGTCCAGGGGGCGGATATTGAGGACTGAAGCTTTCTTT
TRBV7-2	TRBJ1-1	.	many	CASSLAPNTEAFF	TGTGCCAGCAGCTTAGCCCCGAACACTGAAGCTTTCTTT